The 5 T cell receptor beta chains below were found in one sample sequenced in a study of T cell repertoires in cytomegalovirus infection. TCRdb passed the reads through MiXCR, listing each CDR3 protein once. The table has approximately 180,000 distinct CDR3 sequences, approximately 18% seen once. The source material was CD8+ T cells from PBMCs. The receptors were gathered from a human donor in good health (CMV status not recorded). Some clones in this sample may be carry-over from other donors' samples.

This clonotype was detected a few times. V gene TRBV19 combines with J gene TRBJ1-1; TRBD1 might be the D (5 bases). Germline CDR1 LNHDA, CDR2 SQIVND (reference sequence). Trimming cost V 3 bases and J 2 bases, with 10 bases left between them. There are 14 residues in the CDR3. CDR3 nucleotides: TGTGCCAGTAGTATGGTAGGGACCAACACTGAAGCTTTCTTT. Protein sequence: CASSMVGTNTEAFF. The whole variable domain, filled in from reference TRBV19 and TRBJ1-1, reads DGGITQSPKYLFRKEGQNVTLSCEQNLNHDAMYWYRQDPGQGLRLIYYSQIVNDFQKGDIAEGYSVSREKKESFPLTVTSAQKNPTAFYLCASSMVGTNTEAFFGQGTRLTVV.

This sequence joins TRBV29-1 and TRBJ1-2; 8 nucleotides match TRBD1. Looked up from germline, CDR1 is SQVTM and CDR2 is ANQGSEA. J lost 4 bases, V lost 7 bases, and 8 bases had no gene match. This CDR3 comprises 13 residues. The CDR3 nucleotides read TGCAGCGCTCCGGACAGGGACCGCTATGGCTACACCTTC. It yields the protein CSAPDRDRYGYTF.

The chain employs TRBV4-2 and TRBJ1-5; TRBD1 aligns across 8 bases. V dropped 4 bases and J dropped 7; count of bases not matched to a gene: 9. Germline-derived CDR1 and CDR2 are LGHNA and YNFKEQ. This CDR3 spans 15 amino acids. This chain's CDR3 is CASSPTGEGGQPQHF. The CDR3 DNA is TGTGCCAGCAGCCCGACAGGGGAGGGCGGGCAGCCCCAGCATTTT.

The rearrangement links TRBV4-2 to TRBJ2-7; D ambiguous. This CDR3 spans 14 amino acids. V lost 1 base to trimming and J lost 3 bases, with 10 bases between them. Germline V gene data show CDR1 as LGHNA and CDR2 as YNFKEQ. The CDR3 is CASSQGAQNYEQYF. The DNA for the CDR3 is TGTGCCAGCAGCCAAGGGGCTCAGAACTACGAGCAGTACTTC.

This clonotype was seen only a few times. This sequence joins TRBV7-2 and TRBJ1-3; D gene uncertain. V shed 6 bases and J shed 3 bases, with 12 bases lying between them. Germline V gene sequence: CDR1 SGHTA, CDR2 FQGNSA. The CDR3 extends over 14 amino acids. CDR3 in amino acids: CASSRGRYGNTIYF. CDR3 DNA sequence: TGTGCCAGCAGTCGGGGTCGGTATGGAAACACCATATATTTT.